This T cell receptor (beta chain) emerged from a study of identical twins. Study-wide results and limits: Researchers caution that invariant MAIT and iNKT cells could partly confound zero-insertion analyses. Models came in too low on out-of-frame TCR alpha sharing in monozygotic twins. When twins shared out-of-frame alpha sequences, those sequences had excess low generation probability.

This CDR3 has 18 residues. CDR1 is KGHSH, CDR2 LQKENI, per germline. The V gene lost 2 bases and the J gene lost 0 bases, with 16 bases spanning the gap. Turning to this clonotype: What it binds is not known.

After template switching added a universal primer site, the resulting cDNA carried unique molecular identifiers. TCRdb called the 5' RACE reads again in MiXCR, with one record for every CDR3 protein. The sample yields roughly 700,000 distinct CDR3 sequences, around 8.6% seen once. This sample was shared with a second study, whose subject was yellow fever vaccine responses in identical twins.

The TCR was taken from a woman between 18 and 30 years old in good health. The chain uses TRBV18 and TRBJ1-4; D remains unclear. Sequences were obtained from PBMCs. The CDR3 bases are TGTGCCAGCTCACCAGAGCTGCCGGACCAAACAACTAATGAAAAACTGTTTTTT. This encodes CASSPELPDQTTNEKLFF.